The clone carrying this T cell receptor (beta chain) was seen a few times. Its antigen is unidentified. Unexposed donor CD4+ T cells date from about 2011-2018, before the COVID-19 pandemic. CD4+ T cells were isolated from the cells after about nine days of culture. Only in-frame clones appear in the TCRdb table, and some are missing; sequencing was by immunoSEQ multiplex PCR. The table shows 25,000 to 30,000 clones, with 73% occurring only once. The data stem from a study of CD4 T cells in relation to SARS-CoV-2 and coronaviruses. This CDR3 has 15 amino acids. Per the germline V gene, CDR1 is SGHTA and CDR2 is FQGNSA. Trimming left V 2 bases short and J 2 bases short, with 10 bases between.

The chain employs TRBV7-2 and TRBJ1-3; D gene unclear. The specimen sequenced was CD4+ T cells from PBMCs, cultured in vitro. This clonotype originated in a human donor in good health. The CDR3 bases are TGTGCCAGCAGCTTAAGCGGGAGGACTGGAAACACCATATATTTT. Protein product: CASSLSGRTGNTIYF.